A selection of T cell receptor beta chains follows, all from one sample in a study of blood T cell repertoires in COVID-19. The assay was immunoSEQ multiplex PCR, and TCRdb's table has in-frame clones only and misses some. The sample includes more than 150,000 clones, 90% to 95% of them seen just once. The sequencing input was peripheral blood. These receptors originate from a man between 25 and 39 years old with COVID-19, enrolled during active disease. The CDR3 runs from the conserved cysteine through the conserved F or W. Each record gives: J gene, clone size, D gene, V gene, CDR3 DNA, CDR3 protein. The D gene is left open where the match is weak. Where a row states a size, it is once, few, many or the class of an expanded clone; other rows omit it.

>TRBJ2-1|NA|TRBD1|TRBV6-5
TGTGCCAGCAGTTACTTGGGCAGGGGGTCCTACAATGAGCAGTTCTTC
CASSYLGRGSYNEQFF
>TRBJ2-3|NA|NA|TRBV9
TGTGCCAGCAGCGTTGCCTCTCTGGCCGATACGCAGTATTTT
CASSVASLADTQYF
>TRBJ1-1|NA|NA|TRBV6-5
TGTGCCAGCAGCCTCCCTAGGCACACTGAAGCTTTCTTT
CASSLPRHTEAFF
>TRBJ1-5|NA|TRBD1|TRBV29-1
TGCAGCGTTGAACTGGGGACAGATCAGCCCCAGCATTTT
CSVELGTDQPQHF
>TRBJ1-2|NA|NA|TRBV6-5
TGTGCCAGCAGGCAAGGGGCCCGGGACACCATTACCTTC
CASRQGARDTITF
>TRBJ2-7|NA|TRBD1|TRBV5-1
TGCGCCAGCAGCGGACCCGGGACAGGGTTCGAGCAGTACTTC
CASSGPGTGFEQYF
>TRBJ2-3|NA|TRBD1|TRBV6-4
TGTGCCAGCAGAATGACAGGGGAAACAGATACGCAGTATTTT
CASRMTGETDTQYF
>TRBJ2-2|NA|NA|TRBV5-1
TGCGCCAGCAGCGTGCCTAAGAACACCGGGGAGCTGTTTTTT
CASSVPKNTGELFF
>TRBJ1-2|NA|NA|TRBV6-5
TGTGCCAGCAGTTACGCTATGACAGTTAACTATGGCTACACCTTC
CASSYAMTVNYGYTF
>TRBJ1-4|NA|NA|TRBV5-1
TGCGCCAGCAGCTTGGTGTCAGGTGAAGGCGAAAAACTGTTTTTT
CASSLVSGEGEKLFF
>TRBJ2-2|NA|TRBD1|TRBV18
TGTGCCAGCTCACCAGGACAGGGTGAGACCGGGGAGCTGTTTTTT
CASSPGQGETGELFF
>TRBJ1-2|NA|NA|TRBV12-3/TRBV12-4
TGTGCCAGCAGTGCGGAGCATGGCTACACCTTC
CASSAEHGYTF
>TRBJ2-6|once|NA|TRBV7-3
TGTGCCAGCAGCGCGGGGACTGCGCCTGGGGCCAACGTCCTGACTTTC
CASSAGTAPGANVLTF
>TRBJ2-1|once|TRBD2|TRBV4-2
TGTGCCAGCAGCCAAGGTCCAGAAGCGGGGGGGCCTAATGAGCAGTTCTTC
CASSQGPEAGGPNEQFF